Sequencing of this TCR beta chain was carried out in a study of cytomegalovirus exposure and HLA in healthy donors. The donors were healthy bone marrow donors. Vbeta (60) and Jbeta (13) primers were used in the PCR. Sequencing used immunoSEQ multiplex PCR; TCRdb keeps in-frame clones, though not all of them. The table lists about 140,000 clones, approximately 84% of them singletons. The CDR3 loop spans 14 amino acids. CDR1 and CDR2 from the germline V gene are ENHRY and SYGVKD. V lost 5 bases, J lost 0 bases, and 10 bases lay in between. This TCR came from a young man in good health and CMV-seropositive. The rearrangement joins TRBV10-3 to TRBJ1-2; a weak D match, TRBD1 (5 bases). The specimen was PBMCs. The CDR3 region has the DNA TGTGCCATCAGTCGAGACAGATCTAACTATGGCTACACCTTC. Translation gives CAISRDRSNYGYTF.